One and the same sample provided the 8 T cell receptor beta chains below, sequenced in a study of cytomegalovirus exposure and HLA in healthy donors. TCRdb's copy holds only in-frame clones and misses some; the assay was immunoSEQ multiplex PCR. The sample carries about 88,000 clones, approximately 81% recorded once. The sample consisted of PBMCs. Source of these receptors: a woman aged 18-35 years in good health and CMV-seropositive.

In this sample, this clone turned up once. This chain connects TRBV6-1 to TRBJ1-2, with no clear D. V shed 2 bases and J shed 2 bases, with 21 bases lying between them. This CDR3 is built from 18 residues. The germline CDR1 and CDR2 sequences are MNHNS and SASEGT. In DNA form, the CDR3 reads TGTGCCAGCAGTGAATACGTCGGTGAGGCAGGAGGAAACTATGGCTACACCTTC. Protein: CASSEYVGEAGGNYGYTF.

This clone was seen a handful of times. CDR3 residues: CAIGGSQNTEAFF. CDR3 in DNA: TGTGCTATTGGGGGCTCACAGAACACTGAAGCTTTCTTT. This chain connects TRBV28 to TRBJ1-1; weak D call: TRBD1 (6 bases). Per the germline V gene, CDR1 is MDHEN and CDR2 is SYDVKM. This CDR3 comprises 13 residues.

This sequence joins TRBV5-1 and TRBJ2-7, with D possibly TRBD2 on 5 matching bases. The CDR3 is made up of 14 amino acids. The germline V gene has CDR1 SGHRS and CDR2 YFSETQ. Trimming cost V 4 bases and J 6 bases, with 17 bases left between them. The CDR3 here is CASSVAGPPGEQYF. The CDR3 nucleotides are TGCGCCAGCAGCGTTGCGGGTCCCCCGGGCGAGCAGTACTTC. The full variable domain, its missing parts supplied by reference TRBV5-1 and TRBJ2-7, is KAGVTQTPRYLIKTRGQQVTLSCSPISGHRSVSWYQQTPGQGLQFLFEYFSETQRNKGNFPGRFSGRQFSNSRSEMNVSTLELGDSALYLCASSVAGPPGEQYFGPGTRLTVT.

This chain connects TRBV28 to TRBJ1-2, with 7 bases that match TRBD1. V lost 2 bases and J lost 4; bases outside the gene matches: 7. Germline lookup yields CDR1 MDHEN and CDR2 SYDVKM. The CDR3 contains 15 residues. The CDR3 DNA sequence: TGTGCCAGCAGTTTAGGGGCAGGGGGTGCCTATGGCTACACCTTC. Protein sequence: CASSLGAGGAYGYTF.

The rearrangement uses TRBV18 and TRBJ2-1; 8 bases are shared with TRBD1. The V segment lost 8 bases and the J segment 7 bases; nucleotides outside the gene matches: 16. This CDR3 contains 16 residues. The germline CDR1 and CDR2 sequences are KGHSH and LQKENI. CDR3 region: CASTSTTTGVVNEQFF. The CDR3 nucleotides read TGTGCCAGCACTAGTACCACGACAGGGGTCGTTAATGAGCAGTTCTTC.

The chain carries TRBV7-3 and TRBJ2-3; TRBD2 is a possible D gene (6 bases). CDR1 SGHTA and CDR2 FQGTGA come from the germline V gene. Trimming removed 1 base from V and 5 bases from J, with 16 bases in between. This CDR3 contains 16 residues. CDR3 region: CASSLKSGSGIDTQYF. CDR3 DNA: TGTGCCAGCAGCTTAAAGAGCGGGTCGGGTATAGATACGCAGTATTTT.

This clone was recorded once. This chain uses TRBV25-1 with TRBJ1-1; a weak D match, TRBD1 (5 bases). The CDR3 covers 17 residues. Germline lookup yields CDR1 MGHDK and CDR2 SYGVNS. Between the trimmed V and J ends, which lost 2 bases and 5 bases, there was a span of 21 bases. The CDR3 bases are TGTGCCAGCAGTGAAACGGGGGGTCTTCCGGTTGGGACTGAAGCTTTCTTT. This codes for CASSETGGLPVGTEAFF.

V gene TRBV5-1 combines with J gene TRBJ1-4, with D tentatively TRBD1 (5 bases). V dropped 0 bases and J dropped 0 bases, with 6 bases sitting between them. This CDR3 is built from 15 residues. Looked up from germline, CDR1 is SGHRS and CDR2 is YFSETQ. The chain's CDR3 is CASSLGRATNEKLFF. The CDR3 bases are TGCGCCAGCAGCTTGGGCAGGGCAACTAATGAAAAACTGTTTTTT.